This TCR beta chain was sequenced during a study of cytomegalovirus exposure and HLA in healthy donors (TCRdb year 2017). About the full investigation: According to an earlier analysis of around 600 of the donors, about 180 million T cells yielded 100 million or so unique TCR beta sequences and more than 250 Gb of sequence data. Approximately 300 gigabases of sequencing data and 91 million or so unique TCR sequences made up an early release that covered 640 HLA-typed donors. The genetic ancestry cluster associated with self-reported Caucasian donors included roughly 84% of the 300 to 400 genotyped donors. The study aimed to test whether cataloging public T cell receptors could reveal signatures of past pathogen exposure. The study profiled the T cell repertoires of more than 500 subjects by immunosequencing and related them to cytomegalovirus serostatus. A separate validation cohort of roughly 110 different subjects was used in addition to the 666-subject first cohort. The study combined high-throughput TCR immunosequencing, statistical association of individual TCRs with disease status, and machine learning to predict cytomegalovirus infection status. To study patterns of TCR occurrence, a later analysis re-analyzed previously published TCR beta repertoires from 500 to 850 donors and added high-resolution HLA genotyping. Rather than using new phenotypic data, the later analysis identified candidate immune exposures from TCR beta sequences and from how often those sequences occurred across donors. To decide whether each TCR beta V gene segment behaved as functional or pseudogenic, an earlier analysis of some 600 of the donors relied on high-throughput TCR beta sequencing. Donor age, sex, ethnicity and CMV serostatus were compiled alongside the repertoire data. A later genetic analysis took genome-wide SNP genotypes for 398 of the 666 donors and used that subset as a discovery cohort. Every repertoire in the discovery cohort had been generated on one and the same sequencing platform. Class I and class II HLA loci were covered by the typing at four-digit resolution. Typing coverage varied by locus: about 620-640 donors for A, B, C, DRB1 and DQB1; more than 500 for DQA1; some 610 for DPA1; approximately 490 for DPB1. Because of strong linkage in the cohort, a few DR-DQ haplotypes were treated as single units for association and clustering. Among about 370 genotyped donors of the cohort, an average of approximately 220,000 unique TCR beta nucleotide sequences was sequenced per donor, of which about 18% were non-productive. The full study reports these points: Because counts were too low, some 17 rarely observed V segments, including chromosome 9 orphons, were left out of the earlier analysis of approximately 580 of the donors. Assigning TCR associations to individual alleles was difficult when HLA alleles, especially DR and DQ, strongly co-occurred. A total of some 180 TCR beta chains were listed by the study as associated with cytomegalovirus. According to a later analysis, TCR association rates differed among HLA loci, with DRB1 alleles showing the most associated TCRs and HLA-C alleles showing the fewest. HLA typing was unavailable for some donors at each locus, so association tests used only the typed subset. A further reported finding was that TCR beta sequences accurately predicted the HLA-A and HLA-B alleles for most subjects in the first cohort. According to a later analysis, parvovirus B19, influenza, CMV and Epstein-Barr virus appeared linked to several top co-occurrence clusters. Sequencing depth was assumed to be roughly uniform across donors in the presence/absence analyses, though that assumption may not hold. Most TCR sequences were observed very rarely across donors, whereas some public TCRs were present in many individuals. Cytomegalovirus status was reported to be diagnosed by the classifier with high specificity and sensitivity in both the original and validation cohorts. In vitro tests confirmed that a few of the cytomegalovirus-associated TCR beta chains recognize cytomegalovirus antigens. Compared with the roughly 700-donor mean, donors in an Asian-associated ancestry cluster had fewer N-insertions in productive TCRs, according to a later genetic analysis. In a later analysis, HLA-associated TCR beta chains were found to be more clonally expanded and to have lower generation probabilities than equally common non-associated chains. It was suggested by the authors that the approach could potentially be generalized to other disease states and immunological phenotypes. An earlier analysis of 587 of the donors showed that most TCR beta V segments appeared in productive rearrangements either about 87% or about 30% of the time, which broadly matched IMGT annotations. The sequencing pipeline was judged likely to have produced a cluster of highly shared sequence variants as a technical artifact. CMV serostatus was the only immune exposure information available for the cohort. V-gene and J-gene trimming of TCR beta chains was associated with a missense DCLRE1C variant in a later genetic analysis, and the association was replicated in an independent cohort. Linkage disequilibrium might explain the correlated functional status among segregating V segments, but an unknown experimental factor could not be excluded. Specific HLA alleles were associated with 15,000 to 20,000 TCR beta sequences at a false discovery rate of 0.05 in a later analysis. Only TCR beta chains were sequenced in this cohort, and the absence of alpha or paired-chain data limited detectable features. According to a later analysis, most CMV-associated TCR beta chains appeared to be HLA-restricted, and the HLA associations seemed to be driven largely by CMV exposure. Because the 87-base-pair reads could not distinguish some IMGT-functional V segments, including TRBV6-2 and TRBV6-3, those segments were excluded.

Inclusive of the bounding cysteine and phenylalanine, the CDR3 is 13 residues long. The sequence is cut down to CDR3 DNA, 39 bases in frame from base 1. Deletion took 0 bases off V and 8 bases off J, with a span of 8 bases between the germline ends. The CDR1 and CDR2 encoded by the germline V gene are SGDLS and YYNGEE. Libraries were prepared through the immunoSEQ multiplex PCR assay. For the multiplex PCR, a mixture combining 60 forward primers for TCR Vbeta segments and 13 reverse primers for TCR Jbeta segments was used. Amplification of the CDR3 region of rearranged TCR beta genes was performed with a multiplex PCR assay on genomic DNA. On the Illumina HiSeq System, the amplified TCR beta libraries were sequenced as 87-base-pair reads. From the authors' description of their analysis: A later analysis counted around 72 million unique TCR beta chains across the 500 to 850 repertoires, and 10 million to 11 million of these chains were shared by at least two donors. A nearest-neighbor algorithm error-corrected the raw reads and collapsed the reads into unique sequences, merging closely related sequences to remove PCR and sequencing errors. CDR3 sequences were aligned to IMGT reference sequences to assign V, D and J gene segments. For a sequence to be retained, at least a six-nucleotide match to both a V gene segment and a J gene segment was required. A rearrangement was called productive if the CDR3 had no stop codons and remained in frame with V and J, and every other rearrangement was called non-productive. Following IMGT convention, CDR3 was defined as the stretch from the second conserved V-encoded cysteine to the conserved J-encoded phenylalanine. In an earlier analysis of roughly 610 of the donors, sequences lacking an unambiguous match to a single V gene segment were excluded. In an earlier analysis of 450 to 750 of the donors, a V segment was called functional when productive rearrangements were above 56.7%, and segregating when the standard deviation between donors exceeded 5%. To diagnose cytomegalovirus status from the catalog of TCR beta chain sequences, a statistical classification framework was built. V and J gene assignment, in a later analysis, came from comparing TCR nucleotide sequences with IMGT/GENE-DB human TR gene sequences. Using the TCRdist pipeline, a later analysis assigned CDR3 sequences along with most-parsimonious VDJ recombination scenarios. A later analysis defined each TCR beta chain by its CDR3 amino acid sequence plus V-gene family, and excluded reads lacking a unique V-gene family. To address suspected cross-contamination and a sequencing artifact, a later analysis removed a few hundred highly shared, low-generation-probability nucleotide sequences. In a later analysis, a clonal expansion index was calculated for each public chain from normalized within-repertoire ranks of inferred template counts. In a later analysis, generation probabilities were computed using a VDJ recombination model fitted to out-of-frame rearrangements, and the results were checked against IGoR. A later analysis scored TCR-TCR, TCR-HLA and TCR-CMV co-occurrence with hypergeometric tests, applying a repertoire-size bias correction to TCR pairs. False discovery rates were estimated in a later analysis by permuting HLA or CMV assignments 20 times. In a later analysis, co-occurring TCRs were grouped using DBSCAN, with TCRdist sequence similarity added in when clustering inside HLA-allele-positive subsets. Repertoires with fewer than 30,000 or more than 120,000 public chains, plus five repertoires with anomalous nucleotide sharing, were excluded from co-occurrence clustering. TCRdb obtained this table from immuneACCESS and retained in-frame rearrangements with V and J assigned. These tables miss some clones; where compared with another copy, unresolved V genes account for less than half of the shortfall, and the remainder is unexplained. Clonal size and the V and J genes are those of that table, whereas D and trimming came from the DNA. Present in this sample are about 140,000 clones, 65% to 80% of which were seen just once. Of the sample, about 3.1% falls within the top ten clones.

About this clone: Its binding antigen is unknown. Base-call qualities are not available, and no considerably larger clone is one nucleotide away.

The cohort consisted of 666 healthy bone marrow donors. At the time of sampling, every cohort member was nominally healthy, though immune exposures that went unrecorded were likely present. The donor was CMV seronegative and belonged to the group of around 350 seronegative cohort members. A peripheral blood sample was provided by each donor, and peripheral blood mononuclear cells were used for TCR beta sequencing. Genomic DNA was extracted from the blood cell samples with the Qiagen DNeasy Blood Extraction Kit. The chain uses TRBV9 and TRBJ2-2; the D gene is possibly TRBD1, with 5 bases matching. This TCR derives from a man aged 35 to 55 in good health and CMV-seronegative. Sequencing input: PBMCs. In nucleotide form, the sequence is TGTGCCAGCAGCGTAGAAGGGGAAGGGGAGCTGTTTTTT. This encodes CASSVEGEGELFF. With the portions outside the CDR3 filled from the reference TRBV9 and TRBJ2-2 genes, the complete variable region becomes DSGVTQTPKHLITATGQRVTLRCSPRSGDLSVYWYQQSLDQGLQFLIQYYNGEERAKGNILERFSAQQFPDLHSELNLSSLELGDSALYFCASSVEGEGELFFGEGSRLTVL.